One sample yielded the 10 T cell receptor beta chains listed below, sequenced in a study of cytomegalovirus exposure and HLA in healthy donors. The primer mix had 60 Vbeta and 13 Jbeta primers. Assay: immunoSEQ multiplex PCR; the TCRdb copy retains only in-frame clones and omits some. The top ten clones hold approximately 1.5% of a sample with tens of thousands of clones, roughly 79% of them seen once. The sample taken for sequencing was PBMCs. All receptors come from a male donor in good health and CMV-seronegative.

The chain combines TRBV23-1 with TRBJ2-3, with 8 bases lining up with TRBD1. TRBV23-1 is sorted into the ORF group, with uncertain function. The CDR3 runs 17 residues. V gave up 0 bases and J gave up 4 bases; unmatched junction bases: 9. The CDR3 region has the DNA TGCGCCAGCAGTCAATCCCCGGACAGGGTTTCGGCAGATACGCAGTATTTT. Translation: CASSQSPDRVSADTQYF.

This chain links TRBV6-5 with TRBJ2-1; 11 nucleotides agree with TRBD2. The trim removed 7 bases at V and 7 bases at J, leaving 9 bases unmatched. Germline assignment: CDR1 MNHEY and CDR2 SVGAGI. The CDR3 contains 15 residues. DNA of the CDR3: TGTGCCAGCACCCTAACTAGCGGGAGCTTTAATGAGCAGTTCTTC. This encodes CASTLTSGSFNEQFF.

This sequence joins TRBV2 and TRBJ2-7, with 11 bases matching TRBD2. The CDR3 covers 14 residues. Germline loops: CDR1 SNHLY, CDR2 FYNNEI. V lost 6 bases to trimming and J lost 3 bases; unmatched junction nucleotides: 4. The CDR3: CASRVAGGLYEQYF. The CDR3 coding sequence is TGTGCCAGCAGGGTAGCGGGAGGGCTCTACGAGCAGTACTTC.

V usage is TRBV19 and J usage is TRBJ1-6; D is undetermined. The CDR3 sequence is 11 residues long. The V and J ends lost 6 bases and 7 bases respectively, with 4 bases between them. CDR1 is LNHDA and CDR2 is SQIVND in the germline V gene (reference sequence). The CDR3 coding sequence is TGTGCCAGTAGCGAGAATTCACCCCTCCACTTT. This sequence encodes CASSENSPLHF.

The chain has TRBV11-2 and TRBJ2-3; 12 positions match TRBD2. Unmatched junction bases numbered 5, after V lost 5 bases and J lost 2 bases. The CDR3 totals 16 residues. CDR1 is SGHAT, CDR2 FQNNGV, per germline. The CDR3 region is CASSILAGGPTDTQYF. CDR3 DNA: TGTGCCAGCAGCATTCTAGCGGGGGGGCCCACAGATACGCAGTATTTT.

The V gene is TRBV6-6, the J gene TRBJ2-7; TRBD1 matches at 9 bases. Germline assignment: CDR1 MNHNY and CDR2 SVGAGI (reference sequence). This CDR3 comprises 14 residues. Unmatched junction bases numbered 5, after V lost 6 bases and J lost 2 bases. The CDR3 loop reads CASRTGTGTYEQYF. CDR3 sequence (DNA): TGTGCCAGCAGAACCGGGACAGGGACCTACGAGCAGTACTTC.

The chain uses TRBV6-4 and TRBJ1-2; TRBD1 matches at 8 bases. Germline CDR1 reads MRHNA; CDR2 reads SNTAGT. Germline trimming cut 4 bases from V and 7 bases from J; bases unmatched to any gene: 5. This CDR3 is 13 amino acids long. The CDR3 reads CASSASGQGGYTF. The CDR3 DNA sequence: TGTGCCAGCAGTGCCTCCGGACAGGGTGGCTACACCTTC.

The rearrangement links TRBV11-2 to TRBJ2-5; TRBD1 matches at 8 bases. The germline V gene has CDR1 SGHAT and CDR2 FQNNGV. V trimming: 5 bases; J trimming: 2 bases; junction bases outside the gene matches: 4. This CDR3 is 14 amino acids long. The CDR3 coding sequence is TGTGCCAGCAGCCCATACAGGGGGCAAGAGACCCAGTACTTC. It translates to CASSPYRGQETQYF. The variable domain in full, with the rest retrieved from reference TRBV11-2 and TRBJ2-5, is EAGVAQSPRYKIIEKRQSVAFWCNPISGHATLYWYQQILGQGPKLLIQFQNNGVVDDSQLPKDRFSAERLKGVDSTLKIQPAKLEDSAVYLCASSPYRGQETQYFGPGTRLLVL.

The chain has TRBV7-6 and TRBJ1-3; 9 bases fit TRBD1. CDR1 and CDR2 (germline): SGHVS, FNYEAQ. This CDR3 contains 16 residues. After removal of 2 bases from V and 4 bases from J, the junction contained 6 bases not matched to a gene. This chain's CDR3 is CASSLMRQGGGNTIYF. In DNA form, the CDR3 reads TGTGCCAGCAGCTTAATGCGACAGGGGGGAGGAAACACCATATATTTT.

V usage is TRBV27 and J usage is TRBJ2-7; no firm D call. The length of the CDR3 is 13 residues. CDR1 and CDR2 from the germline V gene are MNHEY and SMNVEV (reference sequence). Deletions cut 2 bases from V and 3 bases from J, with 8 bases between. The CDR3 sequence: CASSLSSGYEQYF. The DNA for the CDR3 is TGTGCCAGCAGTTTAAGCTCCGGCTACGAGCAGTACTTC.